These 7 T cell receptor beta chains originate from one sample sequenced in a study of beta chain features in type 1 diabetes. Expressed TCRB transcripts were sequenced, since all the RNA that had been isolated was reverse transcribed. Profiling relied on immunoSEQ multiplex PCR, and the TCRdb table lists in-frame clones only, not all of them. The sample has approximately 330,000 clones, approximately 10% seen once. Sequenced material: naive CD4+ T cells from blood. The receptors originated from a woman aged 25 to 39 in good health.

This clone was seen a handful of times. The genes are TRBV29-1 and TRBJ2-7; 11 bases line up with TRBD2. The CDR3 is made up of 15 amino acids. Germline CDR1 is SQVTM and CDR2 is ANQGSEA. With 4 bases clipped from V and 4 bases from J, the junction kept 9 bases outside the gene matches. The CDR3 here is CSVAFRTSGQYEQYF. Written as DNA, the CDR3 is TGCAGCGTTGCCTTTCGGACTAGCGGGCAGTACGAGCAGTACTTC.

This chain joins TRBV20-1 and TRBJ2-7, with D unclear. The CDR3 runs to 10 residues. Germline lookup yields CDR1 DFQATT and CDR2 SNEGSKA (reference sequence). Between the trimmed V and J ends, which lost 5 bases and 3 bases, there was a span of 5 bases. The CDR3 DNA sequence: TGCAGTGCTGGCATCTACGAGCAGTACTTC. This gives the protein CSAGIYEQYF.

This clone has only a few counts. The chain links TRBV28 to TRBJ2-7, with D unclear. Germline loops: CDR1 MDHEN, CDR2 SYDVKM. V shed 6 bases and J shed 5 bases, with 11 bases lying between them. This CDR3 has 12 residues. The CDR3 region has the DNA TGTGCCAGCAGCCCGCTAGAGAACGAGCAGTACTTC. This sequence encodes CASSPLENEQYF.

This clone appeared a few times. The chain uses TRBV25-1 and TRBJ2-1, with D maybe TRBD1 (5 bases). Germline loops: CDR1 MGHDK, CDR2 SYGVNS. Trimming shortened V by 4 bases and J by 6 bases, and 10 bases separated the two germline ends. This CDR3 spans 13 amino acids. The CDR3 loop is CASSVTGANEQFF. CDR3 DNA sequence: TGTGCCAGCAGTGTCACAGGAGCCAATGAGCAGTTCTTC.

The chain uses TRBV5-6 and TRBJ1-2; 7 bases fit TRBD1. The V and J ends lost 4 bases and 2 bases, in that order; junction bases with no gene match: 14. Per the germline V gene, CDR1 is SGHDT and CDR2 is YYEEEE. The CDR3 loop spans 17 amino acids. The CDR3 nucleotides read TGTGCCAGCAGCGTCTTTGCCGGGACAGTTATAAACTATGGCTACACCTTC. This gives the protein CASSVFAGTVINYGYTF.

The V and J genes are TRBV7-2 and TRBJ2-3, with 14 bases aligning to TRBD2. The CDR3 is 16 residues long. Germline CDR1 reads SGHTA; CDR2 reads FQGNSA. Trimming took 5 bases from V and 2 from J; bases not matched to a gene: 3. CDR3 sequence: CASSRTSGRYTDTQYF. CDR3 nucleotide sequence: TGTGCCAGCAGCCGGACTAGCGGGAGGTACACAGATACGCAGTATTTT.

The chain carries TRBV28 and TRBJ2-5, with 8 bases fitting TRBD2. Germline lookup yields CDR1 MDHEN and CDR2 SYDVKM. Unmatched junction bases numbered 11, after V lost 3 bases and J lost 5 bases. This CDR3 region has 16 residues. The CDR3 spells CASSFSSGSSWETQYF. CDR3 DNA sequence: TGTGCCAGCAGTTTTTCCAGCGGGAGTTCCTGGGAGACCCAGTACTTC.